A selection of T cell receptor beta chains follows, all from one sample in a study of post-analysis software for immune sequencing data. TCRdb processed the PCR reads anew with MiXCR; each CDR3 protein has one entry. This table holds about 820,000 distinct CDR3 sequences, under 70% found once. The sample was blood. These receptors were taken from a girl aged 5-17 years with multiple sclerosis. Each CDR3 is given with its conserved first and last residue. Each record gives: V gene, J gene, D gene, clone size, CDR3 protein, CDR3 DNA. A D gene is named only where the DNA matches it firmly. Clone size is shown for a subset of rows, as once, few, many or a class of expanded clone.

>TRBV20-1|TRBJ1-5|NA|NA
CSAARGTSNQPQHF
TGCAGCGCAGCGAGGGGGACCAGCAATCAGCCCCAGCATTTT
>TRBV20-1|TRBJ1-2|NA|NA
CSAVGVSPENYGYTF
TGCAGCGCCGTGGGGGTATCTCCCGAAAACTATGGCTACACCTTC
>TRBV5-1|TRBJ1-4|NA|once
CASSLAGVREKLFF
TGCGCCAGCAGCTTGGCCGGCGTTCGGGAAAAACTGTTTTTT
>TRBV20-1|TRBJ2-7|NA|NA
CSAPHHSGPYEQYF
TGCAGTGCCCCTCATCATTCCGGTCCCTACGAGCAGTACTTC
>TRBV20-1|TRBJ2-3|NA|NA
CSASRSGTQYF
TGCAGTGCTAGTAGGTCAGGTACGCAGTATTTT
>TRBV7-2|TRBJ2-5|TRBD2|NA
CASSSSGMIETQYF
TGTGCCAGCAGCTCTAGCGGGATGATAGAGACCCAGTACTTC
>TRBV20-1|TRBJ2-7|NA|few
CSASPQGGPYEQYF
TGCAGTGCTAGCCCCCAGGGCGGGCCCTACGAGCAGTACTTC
>TRBV20-1|TRBJ2-3|TRBD2|NA
CSAPPGGATDTQYF
TGCAGTGCCCCGCCCGGGGGGGCCACAGATACGCAGTATTTT
>TRBV5-1|TRBJ2-3|TRBD1|NA
CASTGTAGTDTQYF
TGCGCCAGCACCGGGACAGCCGGCACAGATACGCAGTATTTT
>TRBV20-1|TRBJ1-2|NA|few
CSAAPGRYGYTF
TGCAGTGCTGCCCCCGGGAGGTATGGCTACACCTTC
>TRBV20-1|TRBJ2-4|TRBD2|few
CSARDGRASGSRNIQYF
TGCAGTGCTAGAGATGGGAGGGCTAGCGGGAGTAGAAACATTCAGTACTTC
>TRBV27|TRBJ2-7|NA|many
CASSPTGPYEQYF
TGTGCCAGCAGCCCCACGGGACCCTACGAGCAGTACTTC
>TRBV7-9|TRBJ2-1|NA|NA
CASSLGGRAISSYNEQFF
TGTGCCAGCAGCTTAGGGGGCAGGGCCATATCCTCCTACAATGAGCAGTTCTTC
>TRBV7-9|TRBJ2-5|NA|once
CASNNRGGETQYF
TGTGCCAGCAACAATAGGGGGGGGGAGACCCAGTACTTC
>TRBV7-9|TRBJ1-6|TRBD1|NA
CTSSPRTGSSYNSPLHF
TGTACCAGCAGCCCCCGGACAGGGAGCTCCTATAATTCACCCCTCCACTTT
>TRBV20-1|TRBJ1-1|NA|few
CSANPEDRARAFF
TGCAGTGCTAACCCCGAGGACCGGGCGCGGGCTTTCTTT
>TRBV7-9|TRBJ2-4|NA|NA
CASSAVAKSIQYF
TGTGCCAGCAGCGCGGTCGCCAAAAGCATTCAGTACTTC
>TRBV5-5|TRBJ2-1|TRBD2|NA
CASSLDSGRALGYNEQFF
TGTGCCAGCAGCTTGGATAGCGGGAGGGCCCTCGGCTACAATGAGCAGTTCTTC